These 8 T cell receptor beta chains were sequenced from one sample in a study of blood T cells in healthy people across ages. The authors ran a second PCR of roughly 7 to 11 cycles using a sample-barcoded 5' primer and a J-beta primer mix. TCRdb processed the 5' RACE reads anew with MiXCR; each CDR3 protein has one entry. The repertoire includes 600,000 or so distinct CDR3 sequences, approximately 30% of them detected once, and approximately 14% sits in the top ten. Source material: blood. These TCRs come from an elderly woman in good health.

The J gene is TRBJ1-5, the V gene TRBV19, with D possibly being TRBD1 (6 bases). Germline V CDR1 and CDR2: LNHDA, SQIVND (reference sequence). CDR3 length: 16 residues. V was shortened by 6 bases and J by 0 bases, with 15 bases between the two germline ends. CDR3: CASRDRVNLSNQPQHF. The CDR3 DNA is TGTGCCAGTAGGGACAGAGTCAATCTTAGCAATCAGCCCCAGCATTTT.

The rearrangement links TRBV10-3 to TRBJ1-3, with D perhaps TRBD1 (5 bases). In germline, CDR1 is ENHRY, CDR2 SYGVKD. Trimming shortened V by 1 base and J by 0 bases, and 10 bases separated the two germline ends. This CDR3 region has 16 residues. The CDR3 sequence: CAISELQVLSGNTIYF. The CDR3 bases are TGTGCCATCAGTGAGTTACAGGTTCTCTCTGGAAACACCATATATTTT.

A note on this clonotype: A single base separates this from a much larger clone, so it may be a read error. V and J are TRBV7-3 and TRBJ2-5; D is unresolved. Deletions cut 2 bases from V and 11 bases from J, with 18 bases between. CDR1 and CDR2 from the germline V gene are SGHTA and FQGTGA. There are 14 residues in the CDR3. CDR3 region: CASSLGLLGGEQYF. The CDR3 DNA reads TGTGCCAGCAGCTTAGGCCTGCTTGGTGGTGAGCAGTACTTC.

The V gene is TRBV5-1, the J gene TRBJ1-6; the D gene is possibly TRBD1 (5 bases). Trimming pared 0 bases from V and 10 bases from J, leaving 11 bases between. This CDR3 has 14 residues. The V gene's germline CDR1 is SGHRS and CDR2 YFSETQ. CDR3: CASSLGGARSPLHF. For the CDR3, the DNA is TGCGCCAGCAGCTTGGGTGGGGCGAGATCACCCCTCCACTTT.

This clonotype was seen once. The rearrangement joins TRBV5-1 to TRBJ2-1; no clear D gene. CDR1 and CDR2 (germline): SGHRS, YFSETQ. The V and J ends lost 0 bases and 8 bases respectively, with 9 bases between them. The CDR3 totals 13 residues. CDR3 in DNA: TGCGCCAGCAGCTTGGCGTATGGGGATGAGCAGTTCTTC. Its protein product is CASSLAYGDEQFF.

This clonotype showed up many times. The rearrangement uses TRBV29-1 and TRBJ1-5; a possible D gene is TRBD1 (5 bases). V was pared by 4 bases and J by 6 bases, with 10 bases between. The germline V gene encodes CDR1 SQVTM and CDR2 ANQGSEA. The CDR3 is made up of 12 amino acids. The CDR3 region is CSVGKGRQPQHF. In DNA, the CDR3 is TGCAGCGTTGGGAAGGGACGTCAGCCCCAGCATTTT.

To note about this clonotype: A read error may produce the germline difference seen at one junction end. This chain joins TRBV2 and TRBJ2-3, with 7 positions matching TRBD2. The CDR3 extends over 12 amino acids. The germline V gene encodes CDR1 SNHLY and CDR2 FYNNEI. The CDR3 DNA sequence: TGTGTCAGCAGCGGGGACGGAGATACGCAGTATTTT. Amino acids: CVSSGDGDTQYF. Looking up the rest from reference TRBV2 and TRBJ2-3 gives the full variable domain: EPEVTQTPSHQVTQMGQEVILRCVPISNHLYFYWYRQILGQKVEFLVSFYNNEISEKSEIFDDQFSVERPDGSNFTLKIRSTKLEDSAMYFCVSSGDGDTQYFGPGTRLTVL.

This clonotype came up a few times. This chain links TRBV18 with TRBJ1-4; 7 nucleotides align to TRBD1. Germline CDR1 and CDR2: KGHSH and LQKENI. The CDR3 is 15 amino acids. The ends lost 2 bases at V and 8 bases at J; junction bases unmatched: 8. The CDR3 region has the DNA TGTGCCAGCTCACCAAAACAGGGGAAGGAGGAAAAACTGTTTTTT. It is translated as CASSPKQGKEEKLFF.